One and the same sample provided the 32 T cell receptor beta chains below, sequenced in a study of blood T cell repertoires in COVID-19. Data came from immunoSEQ multiplex PCR; TCRdb stores just in-frame clones and leaves some out. The top ten clones hold about 6.3% of a sample with hundreds of thousands of clones, around 90% of them seen once. The sample consisted of PBMCs or T cells enriched from blood (not recorded which). The receptors were gathered from a woman aged 30 to 39 with acute COVID-19.

This chain joins TRBV19 and TRBJ1-1; D unresolved. This CDR3 is 13 amino acids long. Germline V gives CDR1 LNHDA, CDR2 SQIVND (reference sequence). V lost 7 bases, J lost 2 bases, and 11 bases lay in between. CDR3 residues: CASTSGLNTEAFF. CDR3 nucleotide sequence: TGTGCCAGTACCAGCGGCCTAAACACTGAAGCTTTCTTT. The variable domain in full, with the rest retrieved from reference TRBV19 and TRBJ1-1, is DGGITQSPKYLFRKEGQNVTLSCEQNLNHDAMYWYRQDPGQGLRLIYYSQIVNDFQKGDIAEGYSVSREKKESFPLTVTSAQKNPTAFYLCASTSGLNTEAFFGQGTRLTVV.

The chain combines TRBV28 with TRBJ1-4; no clear D. This CDR3 has 14 residues. The germline V and J ends were trimmed by 2 bases and 7 bases, with 11 bases remaining between them. Germline values: CDR1 MDHEN, CDR2 SYDVKM. Here the CDR3 reads CASSLVTAAEKLFF. CDR3 bases: TGTGCCAGCAGTTTAGTCACGGCGGCTGAAAAACTGTTTTTT.

This CDR3 is CAWSLGLYNSPLHF. The CDR3 region has the DNA TGTGCCTGGAGTTTGGGACTCTATAATTCACCCCTCCACTTT. The rearrangement joins TRBV30 to TRBJ1-6; TRBD1 might be the D (5 bases). Germline loops: CDR1 GTSNPN, CDR2 SVGIG (reference sequence). V was pared by 2 bases and J by 3 bases, with 8 bases between. This CDR3 spans 14 amino acids.

The chain couples TRBV7-2 to TRBJ1-5, with TRBD1 as a possible D gene (6 bases). Germline loops: CDR1 SGHTA, CDR2 FQGNSA. V lost 4 bases and J 5 bases, leaving 9 bases between the germline ends. The CDR3 consists of 13 residues. In DNA, the CDR3 is TGTGCCAGCAGCTCCGGACAGTATCAGCCCCAGCATTTT. It codes for CASSSGQYQPQHF.

The chain employs TRBV4-2 and TRBJ2-3; 12 nucleotides match TRBD2. V dropped 4 bases and J dropped 4; count of bases not matched to a gene: 9. Germline V gene lookup returns CDR1 LGHNA and CDR2 YNFKEQ. The CDR3 length is 17 residues. CDR3 in DNA: TGTGCCAGCAGCCCCAAAGAGACTAGCGGGGGCTCAGATACGCAGTATTTT. Translation: CASSPKETSGGSDTQYF.

This rearrangement joins TRBV7-9 to TRBJ1-2; D may be TRBD1 (5 bases). V lost 5 bases to trimming and J lost 8 bases, with 9 bases between them. The germline gives CDR1 SEHNR, CDR2 FQNEAQ (reference sequence). This CDR3 region has 11 residues. This CDR3 is CASSPGDGYTF. DNA of the CDR3: TGTGCCAGCAGCCCGGGGGACGGCTACACCTTC.

The chain couples TRBV28 to TRBJ2-7, with D tentatively TRBD2 (5 bases). V lost 5 bases and J 6 bases, leaving 20 bases between the germline ends. The CDR3 consists of 15 residues. Looked up from germline, CDR1 is MDHEN and CDR2 is SYDVKM. CDR3 in DNA: TGTGCCAGCAGTGTCAAAGTACCGGGGTTAACCGAGCAGTACTTC. Its protein is CASSVKVPGLTEQYF.

The chain employs TRBV3-1 (or the pseudogene TRBV3-2) and TRBJ2-3, with unresolved D. Germline-derived CDR1 and CDR2 are LGHDT and YNNKEL (reference sequence). The CDR3 spans 14 residues. V was shortened by 1 base and J by 1 base, with 6 bases between the two germline ends. In DNA, the CDR3 is TGTGCCAGCAGCCAAGGCGCTGGCACAGATACGCAGTATTTT. It specifies CASSQGAGTDTQYF.

The chain links TRBV6-5 to TRBJ2-1; 7 bases line up with TRBD1. The CDR3 contains 15 residues. CDR1 and CDR2 from the germline V gene are MNHEY and SVGAGI. V shed 6 bases and J 0 bases; nucleotides not matched to a gene: 5. DNA of the CDR3: TGTGCCAGCAGCCGCCGACAGGGCTCCTACAATGAGCAGTTCTTC. Protein product: CASSRRQGSYNEQFF.

The rearrangement uses TRBV10-2 and TRBJ2-7, with 7 bases that match TRBD2. The CDR3 spans 13 residues. After removal of 7 bases from V and 7 bases from J, the junction contained 10 bases not matched to a gene. Germline V gene sequence: CDR1 WSHSY, CDR2 SAAADI. DNA of the CDR3: TGCGCCAGCACTCAAGCGGGACCGCAGGAGCAGTACTTC. It is translated as CASTQAGPQEQYF.

This clone was recorded once. V gene TRBV2 combines with J gene TRBJ2-2, with D possibly being TRBD1 (5 bases). From germline, CDR1 is SNHLY and CDR2 FYNNEI. V lost 7 bases, J lost 7 bases, and 10 bases lay in between. This CDR3 has 12 residues. CDR3 sequence: CASIPQDGELFF. Here the CDR3 DNA reads TGTGCCAGCATTCCACAGGACGGGGAGCTGTTTTTT.

This chain links TRBV5-5 with TRBJ1-1; no reliable D call. V lost 3 bases and J 3 bases, leaving 12 bases between the germline ends. The CDR3 totals 14 residues. The V gene's germline CDR1 is SGHKS and CDR2 YYEKEE (reference sequence). CDR3 DNA: TGTGCCAGCAGCTCCCCGGGGTGGTACACTGAAGCTTTCTTT. Its protein is CASSSPGWYTEAFF.

The chain employs TRBV19 and TRBJ1-2, with D tentatively TRBD1 (5 bases). This CDR3 spans 14 amino acids. Germline CDR1 and CDR2: LNHDA and SQIVND (reference sequence). V was trimmed by 9 bases and J by 3 bases, leaving 17 bases between them. Here the CDR3 reads CASLPGQGYYGYTF. The CDR3 region has the DNA TGTGCCAGCCTCCCTGGGCAGGGATACTATGGCTACACCTTC.

V and J are TRBV2 and TRBJ1-5; D is possibly TRBD1 (5 bases). Trimming removed 3 bases at V and 4 bases at J, with 16 bases between. The CDR3 runs 16 residues. The V gene's germline CDR1 is SNHLY and CDR2 FYNNEI. CDR3 amino acids: CASSEGGRRPNQPQHF. Written as DNA, the CDR3 is TGTGCCAGCAGTGAGGGGGGACGTCGCCCTAATCAGCCCCAGCATTTT.

V gene TRBV3-1 (or the pseudogene TRBV3-2) combines with J gene TRBJ2-3, with TRBD1 matching 7 bases. J was trimmed by 0 bases and V by 1 base; bases with no gene match: 10. CDR3 length: 18 amino acids. The germline CDR1 and CDR2 sequences are LGHDT and YNNKEL (reference sequence). The CDR3 loop reads CASSQAARTGTSTDTQYF. DNA for the CDR3: TGTGCCAGCAGCCAAGCCGCGCGGACAGGCACTAGCACAGATACGCAGTATTTT.

The CDR3 here is CASSGRTRQGPRELFF. In DNA form, the CDR3 reads TGTGCCAGCAGCGGGCGGACTCGACAGGGACCCCGGGAGCTGTTTTTT. The rearrangement uses TRBV2 and TRBJ2-2; TRBD1 matches at 7 bases. CDR1 is SNHLY, CDR2 FYNNEI, per germline. V gave up 6 bases and J gave up 9 bases; unmatched junction bases: 16. This CDR3 comprises 16 residues. The complete variable domain, with remaining parts taken from reference TRBV2 and TRBJ2-2, reads EPEVTQTPSHQVTQMGQEVILRCVPISNHLYFYWYRQILGQKVEFLVSFYNNEISEKSEIFDDQFSVERPDGSNFTLKIRSTKLEDSAMYFCASSGRTRQGPRELFFGEGSRLTVL.

V is TRBV4-1 and J is TRBJ2-7; maybe TRBD2 (7 bases). The germline V gene encodes CDR1 MGHRA and CDR2 YSYEKL. Trimming stripped 4 bases from V and 2 bases from J, with 15 bases between. CDR3 length: 15 amino acids. This CDR3 is CASSPERGGPYEQYF. In nucleotides, the CDR3 is TGCGCCAGCAGCCCCGAAAGGGGGGGACCCTACGAGCAGTACTTC.

The chain uses TRBV5-4 and TRBJ2-2; possible D gene TRBD2, 7 bases. V gave up 1 base and J gave up 4 bases, with 11 bases separating them. Germline V gives CDR1 SGHNT, CDR2 YYREEE (reference sequence). The CDR3 totals 15 residues. CDR3 loop: CASSLRGGGTGELFF. CDR3 nucleotides: TGTGCCAGCAGCTTGAGGGGGGGTGGCACCGGGGAGCTGTTTTTT.

The chain has TRBV6-5 and TRBJ1-1; D is ambiguous. Germline-derived CDR1 and CDR2 are MNHEY and SVGAGI. This CDR3 contains 14 residues. Trimming pared 5 bases from V and 6 bases from J, leaving 16 bases between. The CDR3 sequence is CASSIVSSIPEAFF. CDR3 nucleotides: TGTGCCAGCAGTATTGTAAGCTCTATTCCTGAAGCTTTCTTT.

This clone was detected once. J is TRBJ1-5 and V is TRBV19, with D possibly matching TRBD1 (6 bases). Deletions cut 5 bases from V and 1 base from J, with 21 bases between. The CDR3 loop spans 18 amino acids. Per germline, CDR1 LNHDA and CDR2 SQIVND (reference sequence). This CDR3 is CASSVGQWFAISNQPQHF. The CDR3, as DNA: TGTGCCAGTAGTGTAGGACAGTGGTTTGCGATAAGCAATCAGCCCCAGCATTTT.

This clone was counted ten times or more. V and J are TRBV9 and TRBJ1-2, with a possible D match to TRBD1 (6 bases). Germline V CDR1 and CDR2: SGDLS, YYNGEE. Trimming left V 0 bases short and J 7 bases short, with 16 bases between. The CDR3 runs 15 residues. The CDR3 DNA follows: TGTGCCAGCAGCGTAGGTGACAGGTTGTCCGTTGGCTACACCTTC. Its protein product is CASSVGDRLSVGYTF.

The rearrangement uses TRBV14 and TRBJ2-7, with D maybe TRBD2 (6 bases). From germline, CDR1 is SGHDN and CDR2 FVKESK. V shed 4 bases and J shed 4 bases, with 11 bases lying between them. The CDR3 totals 13 residues. The CDR3 loop reads CASSPGTVYEQYF. The CDR3 nucleotides read TGTGCCAGCAGCCCCGGGACTGTATACGAGCAGTACTTC.

The chain uses TRBV19 and TRBJ1-2; D is possibly TRBD1 (5 bases). The CDR3 sequence is 15 residues long. Per the germline V gene, CDR1 is LNHDA and CDR2 is SQIVND (reference sequence). Trimming cost V 4 bases and J 4 bases, with 16 bases left between them. The DNA of the CDR3 is TGTGCCAGTAGTAACCCTTCTCTGGGGGGCTATGGCTACACCTTC. Translation gives CASSNPSLGGYGYTF. The variable domain in full, completed from reference TRBV19 and TRBJ1-2, reads DGGITQSPKYLFRKEGQNVTLSCEQNLNHDAMYWYRQDPGQGLRLIYYSQIVNDFQKGDIAEGYSVSREKKESFPLTVTSAQKNPTAFYLCASSNPSLGGYGYTFGSGTRLTVV.

The chain is built from TRBV19 and TRBJ2-1; TRBD2 matches 7 bases. With V trimmed by 1 base and J by 5 bases, 5 bases remained unmatched. The CDR3 extends over 15 amino acids. The germline CDR1 and CDR2 sequences are LNHDA and SQIVND (reference sequence). The CDR3: CASSIGGTTDNEQFF. The DNA for the CDR3 is TGTGCCAGTAGTATAGGTGGGACTACAGACAATGAGCAGTTCTTC.

This clone was counted between two and nine times. The V call is TRBV10-3, the J call TRBJ2-1, with D maybe TRBD1 (5 bases). Trimming took 10 bases from V and 6 from J, leaving 10 bases between them. The CDR3 runs to 11 residues. Germline CDR1 and CDR2: ENHRY and SYGVKD. CDR3 amino acids: CATTTANEQFF. Written as DNA, the CDR3 is TGTGCCACCACGACAGCCAATGAGCAGTTCTTC.

The chain uses TRBV14 and TRBJ2-1; TRBD2 might be the D (6 bases). The CDR3 is made up of 17 amino acids. Germline V CDR1 and CDR2: SGHDN, FVKESK. V was clipped by 0 bases and J by 0 bases, with 12 bases between them. CDR3 DNA sequence: TGTGCCAGCAGCCAAGATCACGGGAGCCACTCCTACAATGAGCAGTTCTTC. It codes for CASSQDHGSHSYNEQFF.

This rearrangement joins TRBV28 to TRBJ2-3, with 10 bases identical to TRBD1. Per germline, CDR1 MDHEN and CDR2 SYDVKM. V gave up 5 bases and J gave up 4 bases; unmatched junction bases: 12. The CDR3 is 17 residues long. The CDR3 DNA reads TGTGCCAGCAGTCCGACCTTGGGACAGGGGTCGGCAGATACGCAGTATTTT. Protein: CASSPTLGQGSADTQYF.

V is TRBV29-1 and J is TRBJ2-1, with 8 bases that match TRBD2. This CDR3 contains 13 residues. Trimming cost V 3 bases and J 7 bases; bases outside gene matches: 5. CDR1 SQVTM and CDR2 ANQGSEA come from the germline V gene. CDR3 coding DNA: TGCAGCGTTGATGGCGGGAGGAGAAATGAGCAGTTCTTC. This encodes CSVDGGRRNEQFF.

The rearrangement links TRBV6-6 to TRBJ1-5, with 7 bases identical to TRBD1. This CDR3 has 14 amino acids. CDR1 is MNHNY, CDR2 SVGAGI, per germline (reference sequence). V lost 6 bases and J lost 5; bases outside the gene matches: 7. The CDR3 protein is CASRRQGIDQPQHF. DNA for the CDR3: TGTGCCAGCAGGAGACAGGGAATTGATCAGCCCCAGCATTTT.

The V and J genes are TRBV10-3 and TRBJ1-5; 7 nucleotides agree with TRBD1. Germline-derived CDR1 and CDR2 are ENHRY and SYGVKD. This CDR3 contains 13 residues. V gave up 6 bases and J gave up 3 bases; unmatched junction bases: 2. The CDR3 protein is CAIRGQSNQPQHF. In nucleotides, the CDR3 is TGTGCCATCAGGGGACAGTCCAATCAGCCCCAGCATTTT.

The count of this clone is one. The J gene is TRBJ2-7, the V gene TRBV28; D is perhaps TRBD1 (6 bases). V lost 5 bases, J lost 9 bases, and 14 bases lay in between. Germline loops: CDR1 MDHEN, CDR2 SYDVKM. This CDR3 is built from 12 residues. CDR3: CASSGNLGGQYF. The CDR3 DNA reads TGTGCCAGCAGTGGAAATTTAGGGGGGCAGTACTTC.

The chain has TRBV7-3 and TRBJ2-5; tentatively, D is TRBD1 (5 bases). Trimming took off 5 bases at V and 1 base at J, with 8 bases between the two ends. CDR1 is SGHTA, CDR2 FQGTGA, per germline. The CDR3 contains 13 residues. The CDR3 reads CASSVGAQETQYF. The CDR3 nucleotides are TGTGCCAGCAGCGTTGGGGCCCAAGAGACCCAGTACTTC.